The 28 T cell receptor beta chains below all came from one sample that was sequenced in a study of blood T cells in healthy people across ages. A J-beta primer mix and a sample-barcoded 5' primer were used in a second PCR of roughly 6 to 11 cycles. TCRdb fed the 5' RACE reads into MiXCR, producing one record per CDR3 protein. This table has about 640,000 distinct CDR3 sequences, roughly 41% appearing once. The material sequenced was blood. These receptors came from a man aged 80 or over in good health.

The chain couples TRBV9 to TRBJ2-7, with D perhaps given as TRBD1 or TRBD2 (6 bases each). Trimming took 0 bases from V and 0 from J, leaving 16 bases between them. The CDR3 extends over 17 amino acids. Germline assignment: CDR1 SGDLS and CDR2 YYNGEE. The CDR3 DNA reads as TGTGCCAGCAGCGTAGCCGAGGGGGGAACCCTCTCCTACGAGCAGTACTTC. This gives the protein CASSVAEGGTLSYEQYF.

This clonotype was observed a handful of times. The V gene is TRBV3-1, the J gene TRBJ2-3; the D gene is possibly TRBD1 (5 bases). CDR1 is LGHDT and CDR2 is YNNKEL in the germline V gene (reference sequence). This CDR3 comprises 16 residues. V gave up 0 bases and J gave up 5 bases, with 15 bases separating them. This CDR3 is CASSQEARASGDTQYF. The CDR3 DNA sequence: TGTGCCAGCAGCCAAGAGGCCAGGGCCTCGGGAGATACGCAGTATTTT.

The rearrangement joins TRBV3-1 to TRBJ2-7, with 8 bases fitting TRBD1. After removal of 4 bases from V and 2 bases from J, the junction contained 7 bases not matched to a gene. Per the germline V gene, CDR1 is LGHDT and CDR2 is YNNKEL (reference sequence). The CDR3 extends over 15 amino acids. The CDR3: CASSPGGLSTYEQYF. DNA of the CDR3: TGTGCCAGCAGCCCAGGGGGCTTATCTACCTACGAGCAGTACTTC.

The V gene is TRBV11-2, the J gene TRBJ2-5; TRBD1 aligns across 12 bases. The V and J ends lost 5 bases and 9 bases, in that order; junction bases with no gene match: 7. The CDR3 contains 14 residues. From germline, CDR1 is SGHAT and CDR2 FQNNGV. CDR3 loop: CASSGTGGWESQYF. The CDR3 coding sequence is TGTGCCAGCAGCGGGACAGGGGGCTGGGAGTCCCAGTACTTC. Variable domain in full (rest from reference TRBV11-2 and TRBJ2-5): EAGVAQSPRYKIIEKRQSVAFWCNPISGHATLYWYQQILGQGPKLLIQFQNNGVVDDSQLPKDRFSAERLKGVDSTLKIQPAKLEDSAVYLCASSGTGGWESQYFGPGTRLLVL.

This clonotype was counted between two and nine times. V gene TRBV6-2 or TRBV6-3 combines with J gene TRBJ1-5; the match to TRBD1 covers 11 bases. CDR3 length equals 18 residues. The germline gives CDR1 MNHEY, CDR2 SVGEGT. Trimming took 2 bases from V and 4 from J; bases not matched to a gene: 10. CDR3 amino acids: CASSYAAGQGAGNQPQHF. CDR3 DNA sequence: TGTGCCAGCAGTTACGCGGCCGGACAGGGGGCGGGTAATCAGCCCCAGCATTTT.

This clonotype has just a few counts. The chain couples TRBV6-2 or TRBV6-3 to TRBJ2-4, with a weak D call TRBD2 (6 bases). V lost 4 bases and J 6 bases, leaving 10 bases between the germline ends. CDR3 length equals 13 residues. Germline V gene sequence: CDR1 MNHEY, CDR2 SVGEGT. CDR3 residues: CASSLPGVNIQYF. The CDR3 DNA follows: TGTGCCAGCAGTTTACCGGGGGTAAACATTCAGTACTTC.

In its sample, this clonotype was seen a few times. The V gene is TRBV27, the J gene TRBJ2-3, with a possible D match to TRBD1 (6 bases). CDR1 MNHEY and CDR2 SMNVEV come from the germline V gene (reference sequence). This CDR3 comprises 16 residues. Trimming stripped 3 bases from V and 2 bases from J, with 15 bases between. The CDR3 region is CASSFSTGQSTDTQYF. The DNA of the CDR3 is TGTGCCAGCAGTTTTTCGACAGGTCAATCCACAGATACGCAGTATTTT.

This clonotype was seen more than once but under ten times. CDR3: CATSEGQGAVTEAFF. The CDR3 region has the DNA TGTGCCACCAGTGAAGGACAGGGGGCAGTCACTGAAGCTTTCTTT. The J gene is TRBJ1-1, the V gene TRBV24-1; 11 bases fit TRBD1. Germline-derived CDR1 and CDR2 are KGHDR and SFDVKD. Trimming removed 4 bases from V and 4 bases from J; junction bases left unmatched: 4. The CDR3 has 15 residues.

This clonotype was observed at least ten times. The chain couples TRBV6-2 or TRBV6-3 to TRBJ2-1, with 9 bases fitting TRBD2. There are 14 residues in the CDR3. The germline V gene encodes CDR1 MNHEY and CDR2 SVGEGT. Trimming removed 2 bases from V and 10 bases from J; junction bases left unmatched: 6. CDR3 DNA sequence: TGTGCCAGCAGTTACGGGACTAGCCTGTGGGAGCAGTTCTTC. Its protein product is CASSYGTSLWEQFF.

This clonotype is a singleton in its sample. A read error may explain this, as a much larger clone is one base away. The rearrangement joins TRBV29-1 to TRBJ2-7; 9 bases are a match to TRBD1. CDR1 SQVTM and CDR2 ANQGSEA come from the germline V gene. The CDR3 contains 12 residues. V was pared by 4 bases and J by 7 bases, with 5 bases of the junction left unmatched. CDR3 protein: CSVGGGTGEQYF. In DNA, the CDR3 is TGCAGCGTTGGTGGGGGGACAGGGGAGCAGTACTTC.

This clonotype occurred a few times. The chain combines TRBV27 with TRBJ1-2; TRBD1 matches at 9 bases. Germline loops: CDR1 MNHEY, CDR2 SMNVEV (reference sequence). V dropped 4 bases and J dropped 5; count of bases not matched to a gene: 8. CDR3 length equals 15 residues. Written as DNA, the CDR3 is TGTGCCAGCAGTTCTCCCGGGACAGGGAGGTATGGCTACACCTTC. This encodes CASSSPGTGRYGYTF.

This clonotype was recorded once. This chain links TRBV6-6 with TRBJ2-7; D not resolved. The DNA end favors TRBJ2-5, so the J call may be wrong. CDR1 is MNHNY and CDR2 is SVGAGI in the germline V gene (reference sequence). The CDR3 length is 12 residues. The CDR3 DNA reads as TGTGCCAGCAGTTCCCCAAAGGAGACCCAGTACTTC. It codes for CASSSPKETQYF.

The gene calls are TRBV6-2 or TRBV6-3 and TRBJ2-1; 11 bases fit TRBD2. CDR1 and CDR2 (germline): MNHEY, SVGEGT. With 0 bases clipped from V and 1 base from J, the junction kept 2 bases outside the gene matches. CDR3 length: 17 amino acids. CDR3 nucleotide sequence: TGTGCCAGCAGTTACTCGCCTAGCGGGAGGTCCTACAATGAGCAGTTCTTC. It translates to CASSYSPSGRSYNEQFF.

The rearrangement uses TRBV7-2 and TRBJ2-3; 7 positions agree with TRBD1. Germline V lookup: CDR1 SGHTA, CDR2 FQGNSA. The CDR3 length is 15 residues. J gave up 3 bases and V 5 bases, and 8 bases lay outside the gene matches. The CDR3 DNA reads TGTGCCAGCAGCCTCGACCCGACAGGGACAGATACGCAGTATTTT. It translates to CASSLDPTGTDTQYF.

The chain recombines TRBV11-3 with TRBJ2-2; D is ambiguous. CDR1 and CDR2 from the germline V gene are SGHNT and YENEEA. The V end was cut by 5 bases, the J end by 4 bases, with 11 bases between. CDR3 length: 14 amino acids. In nucleotides, the CDR3 is TGTGCCAGCAGCCCCGAGAGGTCCACCGGGGAGCTGTTTTTT. Translation gives CASSPERSTGELFF.

About this clonotype: A much larger clone lies a single base off, so this may be a read error. CDR3 DNA sequence: TGTGCCAGCAGCTACGGCCCCCAGGACAGGGTCATGGTAGCTTTTTGGAATGAGCAGTTCTTC. Translating gives CASSYGPQDRVMVAFWNEQFF. The chain links TRBV11-1 to TRBJ2-1, with TRBD1 matching over 8 bases. The germline V gene has CDR1 SGHAT and CDR2 FQDESV (reference sequence). Losses at the gene ends were 4 bases for V and 7 bases for J; bases not matched to a gene: 27. The CDR3 consists of 21 residues.

The CDR3 DNA reads as TGTGCCAGCAGATACCGGGACAGGGGGCCCACAGATACGCAGTATTTT. It codes for CASRYRDRGPTDTQYF. This chain connects TRBV4-2 to TRBJ2-3, with 12 bases matching TRBD1. The germline gives CDR1 LGHNA, CDR2 YNFKEQ. V dropped 6 bases and J dropped 2; count of bases not matched to a gene: 6. The CDR3 runs 16 residues.

This clonotype was counted many times. This chain joins TRBV5-1 and TRBJ2-1; 7 bases align to TRBD1. Unmatched junction bases numbered 3, after V lost 6 bases and J lost 6 bases. This CDR3 is 12 amino acids long. Germline CDR1 reads SGHRS; CDR2 reads YFSETQ. The chain's CDR3 is CASTRQGNEQFF. The CDR3 bases are TGCGCCAGCACCAGACAGGGCAATGAGCAGTTCTTC. Variable domain in full (rest from reference TRBV5-1 and TRBJ2-1): KAGVTQTPRYLIKTRGQQVTLSCSPISGHRSVSWYQQTPGQGLQFLFEYFSETQRNKGNFPGRFSGRQFSNSRSEMNVSTLELGDSALYLCASTRQGNEQFFGPGTRLTVL.

This clonotype was seen a handful of times. The DNA of the CDR3 is TGTGCCATCAGTGGAGGGACCAGCACAGATACGCAGTATTTT. Translating it yields CAISGGTSTDTQYF. The chain employs TRBV10-3 and TRBJ2-3; D may match TRBD1 or TRBD2 (5 bases each). The CDR3 has 14 amino acids. The germline CDR1 and CDR2 sequences are ENHRY and SYGVKD. The V end lost 4 bases, the J end lost 0 bases, and 8 bases lay between the germline ends.

This clonotype was counted between two and nine times. The gene calls are TRBV6-2 or TRBV6-3 and TRBJ2-1; TRBD1 aligns across 7 bases. The CDR3 runs to 13 residues. Germline V CDR1 and CDR2: MNHEY, SVGEGT. After removal of 4 bases from V and 6 bases from J, the junction contained 3 bases not matched to a gene. CDR3 bases: TGTGCCAGCAGTTTTAACAGGGGCAATGAGCAGTTCTTC. This translates into CASSFNRGNEQFF.

The chain carries TRBV12-3 or TRBV12-4 and TRBJ2-7; D unclear. The V end was cut by 6 bases, the J end by 0 bases, with 15 bases between. The CDR3 contains 15 residues. Here the CDR3 reads CASSPRDSFSYEQYF. CDR3 nucleotides: TGTGCCAGCAGCCCCCGAGACTCTTTCTCCTACGAGCAGTACTTC.

V and J are TRBV20-1 and TRBJ1-4, with D perhaps matching TRBD1 (6 bases). Trimming removed 6 bases at V and 7 bases at J, with 21 bases between. This CDR3 region has 15 residues. Germline V gene lookup returns CDR1 DFQATT and CDR2 SNEGSKA (reference sequence). The CDR3 DNA is TGCAGTGCCCCCGGGGGCGGATTCGTTAGTGAAAAACTGTTTTTT. Its translation: CSAPGGGFVSEKLFF.

This clonotype was found a few times. One junction end does not reproduce the germline sequence, and a read error may be involved. The chain couples TRBV7-9 to TRBJ2-3, with D possibly TRBD2 on 5 matching bases. CDR1 and CDR2 (germline): SEHNR, FQNEAQ (reference sequence). The CDR3 has 15 amino acids. CDR3 nucleotides: TGTGCCAGCGGCTTAGCGCTGGGGAGCACAGATACGCAGTATTTT. This translates into CASGLALGSTDTQYF.

This chain joins TRBV30 and TRBJ2-5; 10 positions match TRBD2. V shed 1 base and J 4 bases; nucleotides not matched to a gene: 3. The CDR3 has 14 residues. CDR1 is GTSNPN, CDR2 SVGIG, per germline (reference sequence). DNA of the CDR3: TGTGCCTGGAGTGGCCGACTAGCGGGAGAGACCCAGTACTTC. Translating it yields CAWSGRLAGETQYF.

This clonotype was recorded many times. The chain carries TRBV5-1 and TRBJ2-2; the D gene is possibly TRBD1 (5 bases). V was trimmed by 3 bases and J by 0 bases, leaving 9 bases between them. CDR1 and CDR2 from the germline V gene are SGHRS and YFSETQ. The CDR3 contains 15 residues. Written as DNA, the CDR3 is TGCGCCAGCAGCTCCAGGGCTCCGAACACCGGGGAGCTGTTTTTT. Amino acids: CASSSRAPNTGELFF.

The CDR3 sequence: CASSEIGGTDTQYF. The DNA for the CDR3 is TGTGCCAGCAGTGAGATAGGGGGAACAGATACGCAGTATTTT. This chain uses TRBV2 with TRBJ2-3; TRBD1 is a possible D gene (6 bases). Between the trimmed V and J ends, which lost 3 bases and 3 bases, there was a span of 10 bases. The CDR3 extends over 14 amino acids. Germline-derived CDR1 and CDR2 are SNHLY and FYNNEI.

The rearrangement uses TRBV28 and TRBJ2-5; D is ambiguous. CDR1 and CDR2 (germline): MDHEN, SYDVKM. The CDR3 consists of 13 residues. With 8 bases removed from V and 1 base from J, the gap between germline ends came to 11 bases. For the CDR3, the DNA is TGTGCCAGCCGGGCGTCCGCCCAAGAGACCCAGTACTTC. Its translation: CASRASAQETQYF.

This clonotype was picked up a small number of times. The J gene is TRBJ1-2, the V gene TRBV25-1; tentative D call: TRBD1 (5 bases). This CDR3 has 14 amino acids. V was trimmed by 6 bases and J by 4 bases, leaving 15 bases between them. CDR1 MGHDK and CDR2 SYGVNS come from the germline V gene. This chain's CDR3 is CASSRGVGSYGYTF. DNA of the CDR3: TGTGCCAGCAGCCGGGGGGTCGGATCCTATGGCTACACCTTC.